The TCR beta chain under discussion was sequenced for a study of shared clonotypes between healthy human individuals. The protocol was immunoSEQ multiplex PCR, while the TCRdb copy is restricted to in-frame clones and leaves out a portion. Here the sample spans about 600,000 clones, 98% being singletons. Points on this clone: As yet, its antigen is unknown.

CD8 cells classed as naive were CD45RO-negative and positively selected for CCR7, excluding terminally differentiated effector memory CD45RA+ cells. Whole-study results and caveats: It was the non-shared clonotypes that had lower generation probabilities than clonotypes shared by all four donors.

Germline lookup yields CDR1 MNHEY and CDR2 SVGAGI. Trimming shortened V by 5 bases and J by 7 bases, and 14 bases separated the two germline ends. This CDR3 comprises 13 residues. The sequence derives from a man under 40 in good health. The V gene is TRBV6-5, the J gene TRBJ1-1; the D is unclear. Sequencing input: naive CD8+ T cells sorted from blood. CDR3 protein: CASSISPGREAFF. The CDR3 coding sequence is TGTGCCAGCAGTATCTCGCCGGGTCGTGAAGCTTTCTTT.